What follows are 10 T cell receptor beta chains derived from one specimen sequenced in a study of cytomegalovirus exposure and HLA in healthy donors. 13 Jbeta primers and 60 Vbeta primers were used for the PCR. Only in-frame clones appear in the TCRdb table, and some are missing; sequencing was by immunoSEQ multiplex PCR. The profile shows approximately 90,000 clones, roughly 69% of them singletons. The sample consisted of PBMCs. The receptor source for this set is a woman between 25 and 40 years old in good health and CMV-seronegative.

V and J are TRBV18 and TRBJ1-1, with TRBD1 identical over 8 bases. The germline V gene encodes CDR1 KGHSH and CDR2 LQKENI. The CDR3 extends over 14 amino acids. The ends lost 3 bases at V and 1 base at J; junction bases unmatched: 1. CDR3: CASSPDRANTEAFF. The DNA of the CDR3 is TGTGCCAGCTCACCGGACAGGGCGAACACTGAAGCTTTCTTT.

The sample holds a few counts of this clone. The chain employs TRBV30 and TRBJ1-5, with D perhaps matching TRBD1 (6 bases). The CDR3 has 16 residues. Per the germline V gene, CDR1 is GTSNPN and CDR2 is SVGIG (reference sequence). Deletions cut 2 bases from V and 1 base from J, with 15 bases between. CDR3 sequence: CAWSIRGPGSNQPQHF. In DNA, the CDR3 is TGTGCCTGGAGTATCAGGGGTCCGGGGAGCAATCAGCCCCAGCATTTT.

This rearrangement joins TRBV28 to TRBJ1-4; D gene uncertain. Germline assignment: CDR1 MDHEN and CDR2 SYDVKM. This CDR3 comprises 16 residues. The V end lost 6 bases, the J end lost 3 bases, and 17 bases lay between the germline ends. For the CDR3, the DNA is TGTGCCAGCAGCCGGTATCTGGGAGGCCCTAATGAAAAACTGTTTTTT. Translation gives CASSRYLGGPNEKLFF.

V usage is TRBV10-3 and J usage is TRBJ2-5; 9 nucleotides align to TRBD2. The CDR3 sequence is 18 residues long. J was trimmed by 3 bases and V by 2 bases; bases with no gene match: 13. Germline assignment: CDR1 ENHRY and CDR2 SYGVKD. The DNA for the CDR3 is TGTGCCATCAGTGAGGCCCTTGCGGGGGGGCTAGGTAAAGAGACCCAGTACTTC. Its protein product is CAISEALAGGLGKETQYF.

V usage is TRBV6-5 and J usage is TRBJ2-3, with D possibly being TRBD2 (6 bases). Trimming removed 7 bases at V and 2 bases at J, with 10 bases between. Germline lookup yields CDR1 MNHEY and CDR2 SVGAGI. The CDR3 is 13 residues long. As DNA, the CDR3 is TGTGCCAGCACGGGCGGGAACACAGATACGCAGTATTTT. Translated: CASTGGNTDTQYF.

This chain links TRBV7-9 with TRBJ2-5; 7 bases fit TRBD1. CDR1 is SEHNR and CDR2 is FQNEAQ in the germline V gene (reference sequence). Trimming cost V 3 bases and J 5 bases; bases outside gene matches: 6. The CDR3 consists of 14 residues. The CDR3 reads CASSFQGDGETQYF. CDR3 coding DNA: TGTGCCAGCAGCTTCCAGGGGGACGGTGAGACCCAGTACTTC.

The J gene is TRBJ1-4, the V gene TRBV4-1, with TRBD1 matching over 9 bases. This CDR3 region has 14 residues. CDR1 and CDR2 from the germline V gene are MGHRA and YSYEKL. With V trimmed by 0 bases and J by 10 bases, 3 bases remained unmatched. The CDR3 DNA is TGCGCCAGCAGCCAAGATTTGGACAGGGGAAAACTGTTTTTT. Amino acids: CASSQDLDRGKLFF.

The chain employs TRBV6-1 and TRBJ1-5; no reliable D call. Germline CDR1 and CDR2: MNHNS and SASEGT. With 1 base removed from V and 7 bases from J, the gap between germline ends came to 11 bases. The CDR3 is 14 amino acids. CDR3 loop: CASSEGGVWQPQHF. CDR3 bases: TGTGCCAGCAGTGAAGGCGGGGTCTGGCAGCCCCAGCATTTT.

The chain recombines TRBV5-1 with TRBJ2-3, with TRBD2 matching over 8 bases. Unmatched junction bases numbered 6, after V lost 1 base and J lost 5 bases. CDR1 is SGHRS and CDR2 is YFSETQ in the germline V gene. The CDR3 is 15 amino acids. The CDR3 DNA is TGCGCCAGCAGCTTGCGAGCGGGAGAGGGAGATACGCAGTATTTT. Amino acid sequence: CASSLRAGEGDTQYF.

This clone has only a few counts. The chain couples TRBV5-6 to TRBJ2-3, with TRBD2 as a possible D gene (7 bases). V lost 2 bases to trimming and J lost 6 bases, with 13 bases between them. The length of the CDR3 is 14 residues. Germline CDR1 and CDR2: SGHDT and YYEEEE. CDR3 in amino acids: CASSFSGTPDTQYF. CDR3 in DNA: TGTGCCAGCAGCTTCAGCGGGACACCCGATACGCAGTATTTT.